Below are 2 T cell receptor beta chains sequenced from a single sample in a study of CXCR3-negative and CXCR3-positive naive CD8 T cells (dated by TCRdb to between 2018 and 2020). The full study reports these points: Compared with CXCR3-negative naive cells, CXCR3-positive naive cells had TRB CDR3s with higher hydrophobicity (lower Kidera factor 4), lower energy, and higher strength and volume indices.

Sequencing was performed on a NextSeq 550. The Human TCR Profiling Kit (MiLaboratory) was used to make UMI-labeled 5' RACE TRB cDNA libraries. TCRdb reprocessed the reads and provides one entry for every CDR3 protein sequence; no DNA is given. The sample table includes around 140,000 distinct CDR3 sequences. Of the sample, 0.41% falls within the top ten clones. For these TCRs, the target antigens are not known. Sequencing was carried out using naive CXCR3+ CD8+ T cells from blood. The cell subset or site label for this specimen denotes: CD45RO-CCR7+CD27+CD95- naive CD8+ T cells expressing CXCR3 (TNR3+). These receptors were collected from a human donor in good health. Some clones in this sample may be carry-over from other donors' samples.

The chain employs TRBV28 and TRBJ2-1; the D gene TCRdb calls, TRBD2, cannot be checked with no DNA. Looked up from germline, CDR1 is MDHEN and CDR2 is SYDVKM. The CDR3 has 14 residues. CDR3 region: CASNAGTSANEQFF.

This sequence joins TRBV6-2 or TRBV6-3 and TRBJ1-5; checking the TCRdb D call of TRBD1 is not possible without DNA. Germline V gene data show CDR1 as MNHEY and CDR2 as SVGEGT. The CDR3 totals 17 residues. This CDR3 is CASSYSKVWLPGQPQHF.